This T cell receptor (beta chain) came from a study of blood T cell repertoires in COVID-19 (dated by TCRdb to 2020 to 2022). General notes on the study: Samples from collaborators originated in the United States, Italy and Spain and spanned both the acute and convalescent phases of COVID-19. The material from the prospective study consisted of cDNA or gDNA derived from T cells, B-cell-depleted T cells, or PBMCs. The dataset comprised deeply sampled blood TCRbeta repertoires from subjects exposed to, actively infected with, or recovered from COVID-19. Samples came from the ongoing ImmuneRACE study (first 160 participants) plus 1,254 subjects from 6 global collaborators. Where available, HLA class I and class II types were taken from metadata supplied by the sample provider and were not determined by assay-based typing. The repertoires were released in a freely available public database intended as a resource for research on the immune response to SARS-CoV-2. Sample metadata almost always included a de-identified subject ID, COVID-19 status, age in years and sex.

TCRbeta CDR3 regions were amplified from genomic DNA using the immunoSEQ Assay, a bias-controlled multiplex PCR. In the original analysis: The number of nucleated cells in each sample was estimated from the amplification of reference gene primers within the assay. To quantify the absolute abundance of each unique TCRbeta CDR3 rearrangement, sequence reads were collapsed and filtered. For each sample, productive Simpson clonality was calculated by taking the square root of Simpson's diversity index across productive rearrangements. TCRdb obtained this table from immuneACCESS and retained in-frame rearrangements with V and J assigned. These tables miss some clones; where compared with another copy, unresolved V genes account for less than half of the shortfall, and the remainder is unexplained. V and J calls and clone size are copied from that table; D and trimming were computed from the DNA. Here the sample has under 300,000 clones; around 90% occur a single time. The top ten constitute approximately 1% of the sample.

With respect to this clone: Its binding antigen is unknown. Base qualities are not provided; no much larger clone lies one nucleotide away.

Summary of the overall study and its limitations: How much clinical and demographic metadata was included differed by source and by participant, and the metadata was provided uncurated.

Participants in the prospective study were aged roughly 18 to 100 years, lived in more than 20 United States geographic areas, and enrolled through a virtual design. In the prospective study, cohorts were assigned on the basis of participant-reported clinical history obtained from a screening survey and a study questionnaire. ImmuneRACE Cohort 3 recovered participants were defined by two consecutive negative NP/OP PCR tests, healthcare professional clearance, or symptom resolution. In the prospective study, mobile phlebotomists collected whole blood, serum and a nasopharyngeal or oropharyngeal swab from each participant. Over an approximately 2-month period, participants in the prospective study had the option of providing additional blood draws and questionnaires. Before DNA extraction, prospective study blood samples were shipped either frozen or at room temperature. Sequencing was done on a sample of PBMCs or T cells enriched from blood (not recorded which). The TCR sequence derives from a woman aged 25 to 39 who had recovered from COVID-19.

Read as DNA, the sequence is TGTGCCAGCAGCTTGGGAGCGGGGGCCGTACTTAACACCGGGGAGCTGTTTTTT. It translates as CASSLGAGAVLNTGELFF. The V and J segments used are TRBV5-4 and TRBJ2-2, with 8 junctional bases fitting TRBD2. CDR1 and CDR2 are read off the germline V gene (reference sequence) as SGHNT and YYREEE. V lost 0 bases and J lost 2 bases, and the count of bases not matched to a germline gene is 9. The CDR3, from cysteine to phenylalanine, totals 18 residues. CDR3 DNA is the only sequence kept; it has 54 bases, read in frame from the first base.